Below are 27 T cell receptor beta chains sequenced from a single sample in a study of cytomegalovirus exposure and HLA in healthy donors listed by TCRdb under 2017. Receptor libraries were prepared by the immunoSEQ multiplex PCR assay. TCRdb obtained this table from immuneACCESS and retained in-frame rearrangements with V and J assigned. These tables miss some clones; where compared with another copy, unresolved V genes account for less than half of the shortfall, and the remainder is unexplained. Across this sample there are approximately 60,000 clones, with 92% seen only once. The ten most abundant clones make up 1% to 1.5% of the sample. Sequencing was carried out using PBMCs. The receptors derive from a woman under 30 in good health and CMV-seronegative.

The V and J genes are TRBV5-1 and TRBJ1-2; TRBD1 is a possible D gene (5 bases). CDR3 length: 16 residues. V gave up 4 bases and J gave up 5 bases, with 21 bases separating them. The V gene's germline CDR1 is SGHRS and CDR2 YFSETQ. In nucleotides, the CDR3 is TGCGCCAGCAGCGTAGTTGCGGAAGGGGCGAGGTATGGCTACACCTTC. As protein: CASSVVAEGARYGYTF.

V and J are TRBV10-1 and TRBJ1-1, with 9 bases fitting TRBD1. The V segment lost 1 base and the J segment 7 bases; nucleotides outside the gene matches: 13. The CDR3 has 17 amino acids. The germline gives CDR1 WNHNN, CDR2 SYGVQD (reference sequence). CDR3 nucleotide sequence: TGCGCCAGCAGTGAGTGTAACTGGACAGGGGATAGTGGTGAAGCTTTCTTT. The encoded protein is CASSECNWTGDSGEAFF.

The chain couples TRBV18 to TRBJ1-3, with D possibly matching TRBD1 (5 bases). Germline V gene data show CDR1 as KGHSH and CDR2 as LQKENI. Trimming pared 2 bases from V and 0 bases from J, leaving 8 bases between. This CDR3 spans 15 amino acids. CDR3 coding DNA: TGTGCCAGCTCACCAGGGGCTAACTCTGGAAACACCATATATTTT. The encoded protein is CASSPGANSGNTIYF. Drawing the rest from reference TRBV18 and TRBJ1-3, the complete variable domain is NAGVMQNPRHLVRRRGQEARLRCSPMKGHSHVYWYRQLPEEGLKFMVYLQKENIIDESGMPKERFSAEFPKEGPSILRIQQVVRGDSAAYFCASSPGANSGNTIYFGEGSWLTVV.

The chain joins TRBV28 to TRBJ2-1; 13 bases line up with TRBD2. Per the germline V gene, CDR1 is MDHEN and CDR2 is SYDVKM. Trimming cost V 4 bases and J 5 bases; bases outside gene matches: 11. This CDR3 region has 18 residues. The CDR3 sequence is CASSSGLAGLNPDNEQFF. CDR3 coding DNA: TGTGCCAGCAGTTCGGGACTAGCGGGACTTAACCCTGACAATGAGCAGTTCTTC.

In nucleotides, the CDR3 is TGTGCCAGCAGCCGGGGGTACACTGAAGCTTTCTTT. Translated, it gives CASSRGYTEAFF. The rearrangement links TRBV7-2 to TRBJ1-1; D perhaps matches TRBD1 (5 bases). The CDR3 has 12 amino acids. V was clipped by 5 bases and J by 3 bases, with 7 bases between them. CDR1 is SGHTA, CDR2 FQGNSA, per germline.

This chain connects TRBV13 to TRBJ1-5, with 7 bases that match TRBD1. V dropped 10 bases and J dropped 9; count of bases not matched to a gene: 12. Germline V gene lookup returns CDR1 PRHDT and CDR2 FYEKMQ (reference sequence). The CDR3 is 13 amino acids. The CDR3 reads CAIPDRTQRPQHF. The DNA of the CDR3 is TGTGCCATCCCGGACAGGACTCAGAGGCCCCAGCATTTT.

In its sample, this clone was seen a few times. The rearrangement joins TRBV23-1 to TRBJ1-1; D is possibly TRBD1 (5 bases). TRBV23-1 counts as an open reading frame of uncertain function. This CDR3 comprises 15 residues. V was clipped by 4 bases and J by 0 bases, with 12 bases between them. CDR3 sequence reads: CASSPGGGMNTEAFF. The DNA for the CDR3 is TGCGCCAGCAGTCCGGGGGGGGGAATGAACACTGAAGCTTTCTTT.

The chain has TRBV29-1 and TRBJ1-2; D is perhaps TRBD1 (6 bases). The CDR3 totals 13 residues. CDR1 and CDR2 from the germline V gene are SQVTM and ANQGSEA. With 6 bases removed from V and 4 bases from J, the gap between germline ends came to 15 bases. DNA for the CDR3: TGCAGCGTCATCCCTACAGGGTCCTATGGCTACACCTTC. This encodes CSVIPTGSYGYTF.

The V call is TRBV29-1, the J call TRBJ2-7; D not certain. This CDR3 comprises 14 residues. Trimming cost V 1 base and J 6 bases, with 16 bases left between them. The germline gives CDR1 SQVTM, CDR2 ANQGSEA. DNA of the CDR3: TGCAGCGTTGAAGTCGGGTCGACTGGAATCGAGCAGTACTTC. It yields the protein CSVEVGSTGIEQYF.

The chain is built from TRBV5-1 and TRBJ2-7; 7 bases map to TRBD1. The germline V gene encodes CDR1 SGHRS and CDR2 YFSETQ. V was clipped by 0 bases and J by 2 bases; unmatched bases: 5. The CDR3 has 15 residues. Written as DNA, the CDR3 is TGCGCCAGCAGCTTGGAGGGGACAGCAACCTACGAGCAGTACTTC. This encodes CASSLEGTATYEQYF.

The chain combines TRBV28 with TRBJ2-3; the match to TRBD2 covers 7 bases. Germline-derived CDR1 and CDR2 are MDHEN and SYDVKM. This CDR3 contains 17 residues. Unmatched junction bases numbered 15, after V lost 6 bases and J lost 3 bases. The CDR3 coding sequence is TGTGCCAGCAGGGGCCTTTCGGGGGGTTTATGGACAGATACGCAGTATTTT. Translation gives CASRGLSGGLWTDTQYF.

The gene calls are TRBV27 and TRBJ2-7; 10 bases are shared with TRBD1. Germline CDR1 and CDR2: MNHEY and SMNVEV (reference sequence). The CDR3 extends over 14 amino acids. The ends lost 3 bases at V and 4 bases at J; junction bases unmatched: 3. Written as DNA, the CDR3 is TGTGCCAGCAGTTTGAGGGACAGGGGTTACGAGCAGTACTTC. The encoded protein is CASSLRDRGYEQYF.

The CDR3 DNA reads as TGTGCCAGCAGCGCCCCCGGGACTAAAAGCGAGCAGTACTTC. Amino acids: CASSAPGTKSEQYF. V and J are TRBV11-1 and TRBJ2-7; 7 bases match TRBD2. With 5 bases clipped from V and 6 bases from J, the junction kept 10 bases outside the gene matches. The CDR3 is 14 amino acids. Germline assignment: CDR1 SGHAT and CDR2 FQDESV (reference sequence).

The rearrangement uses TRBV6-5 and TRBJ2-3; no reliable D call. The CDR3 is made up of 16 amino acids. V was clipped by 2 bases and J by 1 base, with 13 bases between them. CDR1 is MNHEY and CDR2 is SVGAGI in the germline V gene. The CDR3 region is CASSYPVRLGTDTQYF. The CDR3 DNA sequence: TGTGCCAGCAGTTACCCCGTGCGACTGGGCACAGATACGCAGTATTTT.

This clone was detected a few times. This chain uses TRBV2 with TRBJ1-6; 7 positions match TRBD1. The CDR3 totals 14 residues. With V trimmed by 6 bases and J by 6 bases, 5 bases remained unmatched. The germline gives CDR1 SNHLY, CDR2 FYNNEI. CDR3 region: CASRATGRNSPLHF. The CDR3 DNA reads TGTGCCAGCAGGGCGACAGGGCGTAATTCACCCCTCCACTTT.

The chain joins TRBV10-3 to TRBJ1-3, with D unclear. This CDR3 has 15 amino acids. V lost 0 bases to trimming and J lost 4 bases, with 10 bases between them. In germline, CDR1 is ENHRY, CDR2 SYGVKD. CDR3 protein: CAISESATYGNTIYF. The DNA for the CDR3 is TGTGCCATCAGTGAGTCGGCGACTTACGGAAACACCATATATTTT.

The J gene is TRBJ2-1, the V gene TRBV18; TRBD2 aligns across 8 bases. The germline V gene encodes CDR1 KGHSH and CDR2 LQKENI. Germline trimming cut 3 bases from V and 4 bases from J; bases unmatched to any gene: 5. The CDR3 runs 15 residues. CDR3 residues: CASSPLAGGYNEQFF. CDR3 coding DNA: TGTGCCAGCTCACCCCTGGCGGGAGGTTACAATGAGCAGTTCTTC. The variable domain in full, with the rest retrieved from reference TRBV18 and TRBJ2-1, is NAGVMQNPRHLVRRRGQEARLRCSPMKGHSHVYWYRQLPEEGLKFMVYLQKENIIDESGMPKERFSAEFPKEGPSILRIQQVVRGDSAAYFCASSPLAGGYNEQFFGPGTRLTVL.

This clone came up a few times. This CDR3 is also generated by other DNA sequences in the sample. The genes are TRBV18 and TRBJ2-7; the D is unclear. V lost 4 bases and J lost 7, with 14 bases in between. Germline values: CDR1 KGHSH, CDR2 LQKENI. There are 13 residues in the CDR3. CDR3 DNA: TGTGCCAGCTCACTCTCAGACTCTAGGGAGCAGTACTTC. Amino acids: CASSLSDSREQYF.

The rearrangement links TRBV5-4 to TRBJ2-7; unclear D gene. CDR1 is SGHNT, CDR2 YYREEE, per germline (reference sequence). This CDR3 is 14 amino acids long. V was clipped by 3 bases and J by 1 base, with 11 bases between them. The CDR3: CASSSPGRSYEQYF. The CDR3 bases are TGTGCCAGCAGCTCCCCCGGTAGATCCTACGAGCAGTACTTC.

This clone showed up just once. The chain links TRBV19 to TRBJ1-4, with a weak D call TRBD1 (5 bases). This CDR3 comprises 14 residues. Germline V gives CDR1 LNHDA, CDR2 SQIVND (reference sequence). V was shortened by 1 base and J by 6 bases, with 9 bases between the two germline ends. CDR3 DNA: TGTGCCAGTAGTATAGGCAGGGTCGATGAAAAACTGTTTTTT. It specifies CASSIGRVDEKLFF.

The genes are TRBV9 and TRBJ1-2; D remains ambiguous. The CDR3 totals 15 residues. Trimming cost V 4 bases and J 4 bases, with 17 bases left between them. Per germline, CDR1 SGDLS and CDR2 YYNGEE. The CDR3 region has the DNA TGTGCCAGCAGCCCTACTGGAGGTGTAATCTATGGCTACACCTTC. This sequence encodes CASSPTGGVIYGYTF.

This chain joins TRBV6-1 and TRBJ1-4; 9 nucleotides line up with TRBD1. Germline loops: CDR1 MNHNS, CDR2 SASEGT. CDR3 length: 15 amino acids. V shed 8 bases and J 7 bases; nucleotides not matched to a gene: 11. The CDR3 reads CASGPSGTGSEKLFF. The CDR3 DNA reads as TGTGCCAGCGGGCCATCGGGGACAGGGTCTGAAAAACTGTTTTTT.

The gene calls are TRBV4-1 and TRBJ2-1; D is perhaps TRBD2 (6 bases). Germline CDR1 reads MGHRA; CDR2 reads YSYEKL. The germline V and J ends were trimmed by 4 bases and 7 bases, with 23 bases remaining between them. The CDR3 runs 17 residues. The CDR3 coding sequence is TGCGCCAGCAGCCCAACCTCTAGCGCTCTCCCGTGGAATGAGCAGTTCTTC. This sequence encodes CASSPTSSALPWNEQFF.

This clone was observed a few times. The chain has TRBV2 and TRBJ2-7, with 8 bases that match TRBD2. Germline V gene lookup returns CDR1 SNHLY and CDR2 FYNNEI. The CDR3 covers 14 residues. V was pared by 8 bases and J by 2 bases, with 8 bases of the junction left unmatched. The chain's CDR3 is CASQFHGGAYEQYF. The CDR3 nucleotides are TGTGCCAGCCAATTCCACGGGGGGGCCTACGAGCAGTACTTC.

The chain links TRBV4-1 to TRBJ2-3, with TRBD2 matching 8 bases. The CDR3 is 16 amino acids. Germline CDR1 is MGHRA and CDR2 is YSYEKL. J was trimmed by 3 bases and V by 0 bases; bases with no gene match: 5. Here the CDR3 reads CASSQDLQRGTDTQYF. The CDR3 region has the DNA TGCGCCAGCAGCCAAGATCTCCAGCGGGGGACAGATACGCAGTATTTT.

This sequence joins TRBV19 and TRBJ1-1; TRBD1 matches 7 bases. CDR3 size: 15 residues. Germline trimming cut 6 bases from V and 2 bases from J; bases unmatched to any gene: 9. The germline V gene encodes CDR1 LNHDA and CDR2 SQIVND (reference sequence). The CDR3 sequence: CASRKTGQINTEAFF. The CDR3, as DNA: TGTGCCAGTAGAAAGACGGGACAGATAAACACTGAAGCTTTCTTT.

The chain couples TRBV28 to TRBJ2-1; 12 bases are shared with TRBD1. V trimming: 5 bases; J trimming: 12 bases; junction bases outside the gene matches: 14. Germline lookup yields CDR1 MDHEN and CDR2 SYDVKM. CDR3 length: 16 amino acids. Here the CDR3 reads CASSQTGTGGLEGQFF. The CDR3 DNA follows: TGTGCCAGCAGTCAAACCGGGACAGGGGGCTTAGAGGGGCAGTTCTTC.